This entry concerns a single T cell receptor beta chain. This clone was detected once. Its antigen remains undetermined. The input lacks base qualities; no much larger clone sits a single base away. The germline V gene yields SNHLY for CDR1 and FYNNEI for CDR2. Germline trimming amounts to 7 bases on V and 4 bases on J, with 13 as the count of junction bases outside the gene matches. CDR3 length: 17 amino acids, cysteine to phenylalanine. CDR3 DNA is the only sequence kept; it has 51 bases, read in frame from the first base. Patients with a history of autoimmune disease or receiving systemic immunosuppression were excluded from the trial. In every dose cohort, peripheral blood was drawn for TCR sequencing at baseline, cycle 4 day 1, and cycle 7 day 1. Samples were obtained from an open-label, multicenter, first-in-human phase I dose-escalation trial of ivuxolimab. Adults with locally advanced or metastatic melanoma, renal cell, hepatocellular, or head and neck squamous cell carcinoma were enrolled in the trial. CD4+ and CD8+ T cells were sorted separately from peripheral blood before TCR sequencing.

The data were taken from a study of OX40 agonist ivuxolimab in advanced cancers. Broadly, across the study: The costimulatory receptor OX40 (CD134) was targeted by ivuxolimab, a fully human IgG2 agonistic monoclonal antibody. Of the roughly 53 patients in dose escalation, about 20 had hepatocellular carcinoma, roughly 15 had melanoma, 9 had renal cell carcinoma and 9 had head and neck cancer. Peripheral TCRbeta sequencing was intended to test whether TCR sequence diversity was altered and clonal T-cell expansion was caused by ivuxolimab. In the dose-escalation cohort, approximately 82% of patients were male, and the mean age was roughly 60 years with a range of about 20 to 90. Partial responses occurred in three dose-escalation patients, of whom one had hepatocellular carcinoma and two had cutaneous melanoma. Intravenous ivuxolimab was administered to patients every 2 weeks at six dose levels: 0.01, 0.1, 0.3, 1.5, 3 and 10 mg/kg. Prior anti-PD-1, anti-PD-L1 or anti-CTLA-4 therapy was permitted, and checkpoint inhibitors had been received by under 50% of dose-escalation patients. The paper reports the monotherapy dose-escalation portion (N of about 50 patients) of the phase I ivuxolimab trial.

Genomic DNA was extracted from sorted cells for sequencing of the TCRbeta CDR3 region. The immunoSEQ Assay was used for sequencing of TCRbeta CDR3 regions. Here the immuneACCESS table is served through TCRdb, limited to in-frame sequences with V and J called. Missing clones are a known gap in these copies; in checked studies unresolved V genes cover under half, and the rest lacks a known reason. In all, the sample holds tens of thousands of clones, and about 85% of those were seen once. Approximately 0.32% of the sample goes to the ten largest clones. What the work shows at the level of the full study, not this receptor alone: On average, CD8+ T cells showed more expanded clones than CD4+ T cells after ivuxolimab. In the 0.1-3.0 mg/kg groups, partial responders had among the lowest normalized peripheral clonal expansion, particularly in CD8+ T cells. Low levels of normalized T-cell clonal expansion were also seen in some patients who did not respond. Antigen specificity was not determined for the clonally expanded peripheral T cells. At doses of 0.1 to 3.0 mg/kg, clonal expansion of both CD4+ and CD8+ T cells in blood was seen between baseline and week 6.

The chain was built from TRBV2 and TRBJ2-2; 9 of the junction bases match TRBD2. The specimen was CD4+ or CD8+ T cells sorted from blood, collected in a trial of the OX40 agonist ivuxolimab. This clonotype originated in an adult with an advanced solid tumor such as melanoma, head and neck, liver or kidney cancer. CDR3 reads: CASNLSGGKITTGELFF. At the DNA level, the sequence is TGTGCCAGCAATCTTAGCGGGGGCAAGATTACCACCGGGGAGCTGTTTTTT.